This record covers a single T cell receptor beta chain. The antigen is not known. Specified treatment: about 20 received Ad26.COV2.S at low or high dose, single or two shots; roughly five received placebo; per-sample allocation not given. Day 63 after the first injection of vaccine or placebo was the sampling time. The sample belongs to a study of Ad26.COV2.S vaccination and SARS-CoV-2 variants. Looking at the study overall: The donor belonged to the COV1001 Ad26.COV2.S trial arm. Once or twice, 56 days apart, Ad26.COV2.S was delivered intramuscularly.

Deletions cut 3 bases from V and 4 bases from J, with 13 bases between. Germline assignment: CDR1 LNHDA and CDR2 SQIVND (reference sequence). The CDR3 contains 14 residues. Clones were sequenced by immunoSEQ multiplex PCR, and TCRdb holds only the in-frame ones, with some missing. The table has approximately 350,000 clones, around 87% seen once. Study-level results: After vaccination, reports described spike-specific CD8+ and CD4+ T cell responses as showing substantial breadth. The placebo group had lower spike-specific TCR breadth than the vaccine recipients did.

The sequence came from a person aged 18-60 years who received the Ad26.COV2.S COVID-19 vaccine or a placebo. Here the sequenced sample was peripheral blood, taken in a trial of Ad26.COV2.S vaccine versus placebo. V is TRBV19 and J is TRBJ2-7; a possible D gene is TRBD2 (6 bases). The CDR3 bases are TGTGCCAGTAGTATTCAGTTTGGGGGGTACGAGCAGTACTTC. Protein product: CASSIQFGGYEQYF.